This record concerns one T cell receptor beta chain sequence. Seattle researchers signed up patients amid active infection and tracked them longitudinally. Repertoires were generated with immunoSEQ multiplex PCR, while TCRdb's copy carries only in-frame clones and drops some. The sample gives about 210,000 clones, approximately 80% of which show up once; about 11% is in the top ten. These data originate in a study of blood T cell repertoires in COVID-19. V gave up 7 bases and J gave up 6 bases; unmatched junction bases: 14. This CDR3 has 17 residues. CDR1 and CDR2 from the germline V gene are SGHKS and YYEKEE (reference sequence).

Sequencing was done on a sample of peripheral blood. The chain uses TRBV5-5 and TRBJ1-6, with 9 bases aligning to TRBD1. This receptor was identified in an elderly woman with COVID-19, enrolled during active disease. CDR3 sequence reads: CASRRTGELGGNSPLHF. Written as DNA, the CDR3 is TGTGCCAGCCGGAGGACAGGGGAATTAGGGGGTAATTCACCCCTCCACTTT.